The present TCR beta chain was sequenced within a study of spatial heterogeneity in lung cancer. In this sample, this clonotype is medium-sized. Time point denoted: sample taken at primary tumor resection. Patients with untreated early-stage non-small cell lung cancer, numbering 72, were the donors. One entry per CDR3 protein results from TCRdb running MiXCR on the 5' RACE reads. The sample shows under 10,000 distinct CDR3 sequences, 3.5% to 5.5% of them seen only once. The clonotype originates from a male donor with early-stage non-small cell lung cancer. The source was PBMCs, collected at surgery.

The chain's CDR3 is CASSQDPGVGNEKLFF. The CDR3 coding sequence is TGTGCCAGCAGCCAAGATCCCGGGGTGGGTAATGAAAAACTGTTTTTT. The rearrangement links TRBV3-1 to TRBJ1-4; D remains ambiguous. The CDR3 consists of 16 residues. V dropped 0 bases and J dropped 4 bases, with 12 bases sitting between them. CDR1 and CDR2 (germline): LGHDT, YNNKEL (reference sequence).